The 24 T cell receptor beta chains below were found in one sample sequenced in a study of cytomegalovirus exposure and HLA in healthy donors. With 60 Vbeta and 13 Jbeta primers, the PCR was carried out. Method: immunoSEQ multiplex PCR; TCRdb's copy keeps in-frame clones and lacks some. The data hold some 180,000 clones, with about 10% observed a single time. The sequencing input was PBMCs. The receptor source for this set is a woman under 40 in good health and CMV-seropositive.

This clone has more than one count but fewer than ten. The CDR3 does not end in the conserved phenylalanine or tryptophan, so this is likely a read error. The chain employs TRBV6-5 and TRBJ1-2, with D maybe TRBD1 (5 bases). The CDR3 covers 15 residues. V lost 4 bases to trimming and J lost 0 bases, with 12 bases between them. Germline V lookup: CDR1 MNHEY, CDR2 SVGAGI. The CDR3 loop is CASSLGLIANYGYTL. The CDR3 nucleotides read TGTGCCAGCAGTTTGGGGCTGATAGCTAACTATGGCTACACCCTC.

This clone occurred a few times. The chain carries TRBV2 and TRBJ2-2, with 9 bases fitting TRBD2. V trimming: 6 bases; J trimming: 5 bases; junction bases outside the gene matches: 4. Germline CDR1 is SNHLY and CDR2 is FYNNEI. CDR3 length equals 14 residues. The DNA of the CDR3 is TGTGCCAGCAGCACTAGCGGGTTTACCGGGGAGCTGTTTTTT. Its protein is CASSTSGFTGELFF.

The V and J genes are TRBV19 and TRBJ2-2; the D is unclear. Trimming cost V 3 bases and J 0 bases, with 11 bases left between them. Germline lookup yields CDR1 LNHDA and CDR2 SQIVND (reference sequence). The CDR3 totals 16 residues. The CDR3 region has the DNA TGTGCCAGTAGTATGCAGTGGAGAACGAACACCGGGGAGCTGTTTTTT. Residues: CASSMQWRTNTGELFF.

The J gene is TRBJ1-2, the V gene TRBV7-9; D is undetermined. Germline values: CDR1 SEHNR, CDR2 FQNEAQ (reference sequence). V lost 7 bases and J 3 bases, leaving 9 bases between the germline ends. The CDR3 length is 12 residues. The DNA of the CDR3 is TGTGCCAGCAACGAGATTTACTATGGCTACACCTTC. Amino acid sequence: CASNEIYYGYTF. The whole variable domain, remainder taken from reference TRBV7-9 and TRBJ1-2, is DTGVSQNPRHKITKRGQNVTFRCDPISEHNRLYWYRQTLGQGPEFLTYFQNEAQLEKSRLLSDRFSAERPKGSFSTLEIQRTEQGDSAMYLCASNEIYYGYTFGSGTRLTVV.

This clone was found a few times. This CDR3 is also generated by other DNA sequences in the sample. This rearrangement joins TRBV5-1 to TRBJ1-2, with 10 positions matching TRBD1. The V segment lost 0 bases and the J segment 4 bases; nucleotides outside the gene matches: 3. Germline V gene lookup returns CDR1 SGHRS and CDR2 YFSETQ. The CDR3 spans 15 residues. In DNA, the CDR3 is TGCGCCAGCAGCTTGGGACAGGGGGCAAGCTATGGCTACACCTTC. It is translated as CASSLGQGASYGYTF.

This CDR3 is CATSRSGTGLEKLFF. The CDR3 bases are TGTGCCACCAGCAGGAGCGGGACAGGGCTCGAAAAACTGTTTTTT. The V call is TRBV15, the J call TRBJ1-4; 9 bases are a match to TRBD1. CDR1 and CDR2 (germline): LNHNV, YYDKDF (reference sequence). This CDR3 has 15 residues. V shed 3 bases, J shed 8 bases, and the junction held 7 bases outside the gene matches.

This clone was counted a few times. The rearrangement uses TRBV4-1 and TRBJ1-2; 7 nucleotides align to TRBD1. Trimming removed 4 bases from V and 6 bases from J; junction bases left unmatched: 8. There are 14 residues in the CDR3. The germline CDR1 and CDR2 sequences are MGHRA and YSYEKL. The chain's CDR3 is CASSRLGTEHGYTF. The CDR3 DNA reads TGCGCCAGCAGCCGACTCGGGACAGAGCATGGCTACACCTTC.

CDR3: CASSFTGTGFYEQYF. Here the CDR3 DNA reads TGTGCCAGCAGCTTTACCGGGACAGGGTTCTACGAGCAGTACTTC. The genes are TRBV7-8 and TRBJ2-7, with 9 bases lining up with TRBD1. The CDR3 is 15 amino acids. Losses at the gene ends were 3 bases for V and 3 bases for J; bases not matched to a gene: 6. The germline V gene has CDR1 SGHVS and CDR2 FQNEAQ. The whole variable domain, filled in from reference TRBV7-8 and TRBJ2-7, reads GAGVSQSPRYKVAKRGQDVALRCDPISGHVSLFWYQQALGQGPEFLTYFQNEAQLDKSGLPSDRFFAERPEGSVSTLKIQRTQQEDSAVYLCASSFTGTGFYEQYFGPGTRLTVT.

This rearrangement joins TRBV9 to TRBJ2-1; D is possibly TRBD2 (6 bases). The germline gives CDR1 SGDLS, CDR2 YYNGEE. This CDR3 has 16 residues. Deletions cut 4 bases from V and 6 bases from J, with 20 bases between. The CDR3 DNA is TGTGCCAGCAGCCCTAGGATAGCGGCTTTTCTCAATGAGCAGTTCTTC. Its translation is CASSPRIAAFLNEQFF.

This chain uses TRBV7-9 with TRBJ2-7; TRBD1 is a possible D gene (5 bases). Trimming pared 1 base from V and 6 bases from J, leaving 13 bases between. The CDR3 length is 14 residues. Germline-derived CDR1 and CDR2 are SEHNR and FQNEAQ (reference sequence). CDR3: CASSLGQGLGEQYF. In nucleotides, the CDR3 is TGTGCCAGCAGCTTAGGCCAGGGTTTGGGCGAGCAGTACTTC. The variable domain in full, with the rest retrieved from reference TRBV7-9 and TRBJ2-7, is DTGVSQNPRHKITKRGQNVTFRCDPISEHNRLYWYRQTLGQGPEFLTYFQNEAQLEKSRLLSDRFSAERPKGSFSTLEIQRTEQGDSAMYLCASSLGQGLGEQYFGPGTRLTVT.

This clone was seen a few times. J is TRBJ1-2 and V is TRBV6-1; TRBD1 matches at 7 bases. The V and J ends lost 3 bases and 8 bases, in that order; junction bases with no gene match: 15. Germline CDR1 MNHNS, CDR2 SASEGT. The CDR3 spans 16 residues. The CDR3 DNA follows: TGTGCCAGCAGTGACGAGCAGAACAGGGGAATTTCCGGCTACACCTTC. Its translation: CASSDEQNRGISGYTF.

Only a few counts were recorded for this clone. This rearrangement joins TRBV6-5 to TRBJ2-7, with D perhaps matching TRBD2 (5 bases). The CDR3 has 13 amino acids. CDR1 is MNHEY and CDR2 is SVGAGI in the germline V gene. The V and J ends lost 0 bases and 9 bases respectively, with 12 bases between them. DNA for the CDR3: TGTGCCAGCAGTTACTCGAGAGGGCGCGGGCAGTACTTC. Residues: CASSYSRGRGQYF.

This clone was seen a handful of times. The V call is TRBV5-1, the J call TRBJ2-7; 8 bases agree with TRBD1. The trim removed 1 base at V and 7 bases at J, leaving 10 bases unmatched. The CDR3 spans 15 residues. Germline-derived CDR1 and CDR2 are SGHRS and YFSETQ. The CDR3 DNA reads TGCGCCAGCAGCTTGTCTGGGACAGGCCCTGATGAGCAGTACTTC. Protein sequence: CASSLSGTGPDEQYF.

CDR3 bases: TGTGCCAGCAGCCCTGGACTAGCGGTCCTTTACGAGCAGTACTTC. Its translation: CASSPGLAVLYEQYF. V and J are TRBV5-6 and TRBJ2-7, with 10 bases that match TRBD2. The junction had 8 bases not matched to a gene; V was cut back by 4 bases and J by 4 bases. The CDR3 extends over 15 amino acids. Germline V lookup: CDR1 SGHDT, CDR2 YYEEEE.

This chain uses TRBV25-1 with TRBJ2-7, with TRBD1 identical over 7 bases. J was trimmed by 5 bases and V by 1 base; bases with no gene match: 11. The CDR3 runs to 16 residues. The germline CDR1 and CDR2 sequences are MGHDK and SYGVNS. CDR3: CASSESPGQRTDEQYF. CDR3 bases: TGTGCCAGCAGTGAATCCCCGGGACAGCGGACCGACGAGCAGTACTTC.

This chain joins TRBV7-2 and TRBJ2-1; no clear D gene. The length of the CDR3 is 13 residues. V was trimmed by 4 bases and J by 4 bases, leaving 8 bases between them. Germline lookup yields CDR1 SGHTA and CDR2 FQGNSA. CDR3 DNA sequence: TGTGCCAGCAGCTACTACCGGTACAATGAGCAGTTCTTC. Protein product: CASSYYRYNEQFF.

This clone was seen a handful of times. The J gene is TRBJ1-2, the V gene TRBV4-1; maybe TRBD1 (6 bases). This CDR3 is 15 amino acids long. The ends were cut back, 4 bases at V and 5 bases at J, with 17 bases in the middle. Looked up from germline, CDR1 is MGHRA and CDR2 is YSYEKL. The CDR3: CASSPIGGLAYGYTF. CDR3 DNA: TGCGCCAGCAGCCCCATAGGGGGATTGGCGTATGGCTACACCTTC.

This CDR3 reads CASSPGPGTSPAYEQYF. The CDR3 region has the DNA TGCGCCAGCAGCCCGGGGCCCGGGACTAGCCCAGCCTACGAGCAGTACTTC. The V gene is TRBV4-1, the J gene TRBJ2-7, with 9 bases matching TRBD2. J lost 2 bases, V lost 4 bases, and 12 bases had no gene match. CDR1 and CDR2 from the germline V gene are MGHRA and YSYEKL. The CDR3 is 17 amino acids.

About this clone: Other DNA sequences of this sample code for an identical CDR3. This rearrangement joins TRBV6-1 to TRBJ1-1; D remains ambiguous. Trimming left V 4 bases short and J 0 bases short, with 6 bases between. The CDR3 loop spans 13 amino acids. Germline CDR1 MNHNS, CDR2 SASEGT. CDR3 coding DNA: TGTGCCAGCAGTGGAACAGTGAACACTGAAGCTTTCTTT. It yields the protein CASSGTVNTEAFF.

This clone was observed a handful of times. The J gene is TRBJ2-5, the V gene TRBV4-1, with 12 bases fitting TRBD1. This CDR3 spans 16 amino acids. Germline V gene lookup returns CDR1 MGHRA and CDR2 YSYEKL. The J segment lost 4 bases and the V segment lost 0 bases, leaving 3 bases of the junction unmatched. CDR3 protein: CASSQEGTGGGETQYF. The CDR3 DNA reads as TGCGCCAGCAGCCAAGAAGGGACAGGGGGCGGAGAGACCCAGTACTTC.

The V and J genes are TRBV18 and TRBJ2-5; a possible D gene is TRBD2 (5 bases). CDR3 length equals 15 residues. V lost 2 bases to trimming and J lost 5 bases, with 15 bases between them. Germline V gene data show CDR1 as KGHSH and CDR2 as LQKENI. The CDR3 DNA is TGTGCCAGCTCACCAGAGCCGAGGGTCATGGAGACCCAGTACTTC. Translated, it gives CASSPEPRVMETQYF.

This clone turned up a few times. The V call is TRBV27, the J call TRBJ2-7; 11 nucleotides line up with TRBD2. The length of the CDR3 is 15 residues. The V segment lost 5 bases and the J segment 2 bases; nucleotides outside the gene matches: 5. Germline V gene sequence: CDR1 MNHEY, CDR2 SMNVEV (reference sequence). CDR3 sequence (DNA): TGTGCCAGCAGTCTGGGACTAGCGGCAACCTACGAGCAGTACTTC. Translated: CASSLGLAATYEQYF.

This clone appeared a few times. V gene TRBV5-1 combines with J gene TRBJ2-1; 7 bases are shared with TRBD1. The CDR3 has 15 amino acids. J lost 5 bases, V lost 1 base, and 6 bases had no gene match. Germline lookup yields CDR1 SGHRS and CDR2 YFSETQ. Here the CDR3 reads CASSLTGATHNEQFF. The CDR3 nucleotides read TGCGCCAGCAGCTTGACAGGGGCGACCCACAATGAGCAGTTCTTC.

There are a few counts of this clone. The chain joins TRBV10-3 to TRBJ2-7; D might be TRBD2 (6 bases). This CDR3 comprises 16 residues. The V and J ends lost 5 bases and 0 bases respectively, with 17 bases between them. CDR1 is ENHRY and CDR2 is SYGVKD in the germline V gene. As DNA, the CDR3 is TGTGCCATCAGTCCGGGGGAGACAGCTTACTCCTACGAGCAGTACTTC. Its translation: CAISPGETAYSYEQYF.